The clone carrying this T cell receptor (beta chain) appeared a single time. From RNA, the CDR3 regions of TCR beta chains were amplified and sequenced. An opening RT-PCR round employed HTBI primers and preceded a second-round multiplex PCR. TCRdb processed the multiplex PCR reads anew with MiXCR; each CDR3 protein has one entry. Altogether about 210,000 distinct CDR3 sequences are present, about 32% being singletons, with the ten largest covering approximately 9.6%. The sample comes from a study of Graves' ophthalmopathy and Graves' hyperthyroidism. Trimming left V 5 bases short and J 5 bases short, with 9 bases between. The germline gives CDR1 MDHEN, CDR2 SYDVKM. This CDR3 has 12 residues.

The sample was peripheral blood. The J gene is TRBJ1-2, the V gene TRBV28; the D is unclear. This TCR was sampled from a man aged 50-59 years with Graves' ophthalmopathy. The CDR3 here is CASSPNTYGYTF. The CDR3 nucleotides read TGTGCCAGCAGTCCCAACACGTATGGCTACACCTTC.